The 18 T cell receptor beta chains below all came from one sample that was sequenced in a study of T cells after yellow fever vaccination. TCRdb fed the 5' RACE reads into MiXCR, producing one record per CDR3 protein. The sample carries roughly 300,000 distinct CDR3 sequences, around 6.8% recorded once. The sample was PBMCs, taken approximately 47 days after the first yellow fever vaccination. The receptors come from a man between 18 and 29 years old who received the YFV17D yellow fever vaccine.

In its sample, this clonotype was seen many times. The chain has TRBV5-6 and TRBJ2-3; D is possibly TRBD1 (6 bases). The CDR3 has 17 amino acids. Germline V gene lookup returns CDR1 SGHDT and CDR2 YYEEEE. V was trimmed by 4 bases and J by 1 base, leaving 19 bases between them. The CDR3 protein is CASSTGQTYSGTDTQYF. The CDR3 bases are TGTGCCAGCAGCACCGGACAGACCTACAGTGGCACAGATACGCAGTATTTT. Together with reference TRBV5-6 and TRBJ2-3, the CDR3 gives the full variable domain: DAGVTQSPTHLIKTRGQQVTLRCSPKSGHDTVSWYQQALGQGPQFIFQYYEEEERQRGNFPDRFSGHQFPNYSSELNVNALLLGDSALYLCASSTGQTYSGTDTQYFGPGTRLTVL.

This clonotype turned up a few times. The V call is TRBV18, the J call TRBJ2-7, with TRBD2 matching 9 bases. The CDR3 runs 15 residues. Germline values: CDR1 KGHSH, CDR2 LQKENI. V trimming: 5 bases; J trimming: 6 bases; junction bases outside the gene matches: 11. CDR3 amino acids: CASSAAQRGEGEQYF. The CDR3 coding sequence is TGTGCCAGCTCAGCCGCCCAGCGGGGGGAAGGCGAGCAGTACTTC.

This clonotype was seen a handful of times. The rearrangement uses TRBV5-1 and TRBJ2-2, with D unclear. Deletions cut 7 bases from V and 6 bases from J, with 10 bases between. CDR1 SGHRS and CDR2 YFSETQ come from the germline V gene. CDR3 size: 12 residues. The CDR3 loop is CASGGWSGELFF. CDR3 nucleotides: TGCGCCAGCGGCGGATGGTCCGGGGAGCTGTTTTTT. The variable domain in full, completed from reference TRBV5-1 and TRBJ2-2, reads KAGVTQTPRYLIKTRGQQVTLSCSPISGHRSVSWYQQTPGQGLQFLFEYFSETQRNKGNFPGRFSGRQFSNSRSEMNVSTLELGDSALYLCASGGWSGELFFGEGSRLTVL.

This clonotype appeared a few times. V is TRBV5-4 and J is TRBJ2-3; possibly TRBD1 or TRBD2 for D (6 bases each). Trimming took 4 bases from V and 6 from J, leaving 18 bases between them. Germline CDR1 reads SGHNT; CDR2 reads YYREEE (reference sequence). CDR3 size: 15 residues. The CDR3 DNA follows: TGTGCCAGCAGCCTCGGGGGCCCCGTCAGGGATACGCAGTATTTT. This codes for CASSLGGPVRDTQYF. The full variable domain, completed using reference TRBV5-4 and TRBJ2-3, is ETGVTQSPTHLIKTRGQQVTLRCSSQSGHNTVSWYQQALGQGPQFIFQYYREEENGRGNFPPRFSGLQFPNYSSELNVNALELDDSALYLCASSLGGPVRDTQYFGPGTRLTVL.

This chain uses TRBV4-1 with TRBJ2-7; D perhaps matches TRBD1 (5 bases). Trimming stripped 6 bases from V and 2 bases from J, with 14 bases between. The CDR3 runs to 14 residues. Germline CDR1 MGHRA, CDR2 YSYEKL. The CDR3, as DNA: TGCGCCAGCAGTTGGGGCCCCTCACCCTACGAGCAGTACTTC. Protein product: CASSWGPSPYEQYF.

The V gene is TRBV7-9, the J gene TRBJ2-5; the D gene is possibly TRBD2 (6 bases). The germline V gene has CDR1 SEHNR and CDR2 FQNEAQ (reference sequence). V lost 2 bases and J lost 5, with 21 bases in between. There are 17 residues in the CDR3. The CDR3 DNA reads as TGTGCCAGCAGCTTAATAGCACCGGGGGTTGTGACGGAGACCCAGTACTTC. It encodes CASSLIAPGVVTETQYF.

This clonotype appeared a few times. The chain couples TRBV7-2 to TRBJ2-6, with TRBD1 matching 7 bases. The CDR3 contains 16 residues. The V and J ends lost 4 bases and 2 bases, in that order; junction bases with no gene match: 5. CDR1 SGHTA and CDR2 FQGNSA come from the germline V gene. CDR3 DNA sequence: TGTGCCAGCAGCTCCTCCAGGGGGACTGGGGCCAACGTCCTGACTTTC. Protein: CASSSSRGTGANVLTF.

This clonotype was seen repeatedly, ten times or more. The chain employs TRBV29-1 and TRBJ2-3; 8 nucleotides agree with TRBD2. V trimming: 1 base; J trimming: 0 bases; junction bases outside the gene matches: 0. The CDR3 runs 14 residues. Germline assignment: CDR1 SQVTM and CDR2 ANQGSEA. CDR3 loop: CSVEGGGSTDTQYF. The CDR3 DNA sequence: TGCAGCGTTGAAGGCGGGGGGAGCACAGATACGCAGTATTTT.

The chain couples TRBV3-1 to TRBJ2-1; no reliable D call. The germline CDR1 and CDR2 sequences are LGHDT and YNNKEL (reference sequence). V gave up 0 bases and J gave up 5 bases, with 8 bases separating them. CDR3 length: 14 residues. CDR3 nucleotides: TGTGCCAGCAGCCAAGATCCCGGAAACAATGAGCAGTTCTTC. Amino acids: CASSQDPGNNEQFF.

The chain joins TRBV5-1 to TRBJ2-7; D possibly corresponds to TRBD1 (5 bases). Trimming took 0 bases from V and 12 from J, leaving 16 bases between them. Germline assignment: CDR1 SGHRS and CDR2 YFSETQ. The length of the CDR3 is 13 residues. CDR3 protein: CASSLAGPEGVYF. The CDR3 DNA follows: TGCGCCAGCAGCTTGGCCGGGCCCGAAGGGGTGTACTTC.

This clonotype was seen ten or more times. The chain couples TRBV20-1 to TRBJ1-1; 7 bases fit TRBD1. CDR3 length: 14 residues. The germline V gene encodes CDR1 DFQATT and CDR2 SNEGSKA (reference sequence). The junction had 3 bases not matched to a gene; V was cut back by 2 bases and J by 0 bases. In DNA form, the CDR3 reads TGCAGTGCTAGAATCAGGGGGGTGAACACTGAAGCTTTCTTT. Protein sequence: CSARIRGVNTEAFF.

This clonotype appeared many times. The chain carries TRBV7-2 and TRBJ1-6, with TRBD1 as a possible D gene (6 bases). Per the germline V gene, CDR1 is SGHTA and CDR2 is FQGNSA. Deletions cut 5 bases from V and 8 bases from J, with 19 bases between. The CDR3 contains 16 residues. The DNA for the CDR3 is TGTGCCAGCAGCCCAACTTCCGGGACACTTTATTCACCCCTCCACTTT. Protein sequence: CASSPTSGTLYSPLHF.

This clonotype occurred many times. The chain recombines TRBV7-9 with TRBJ2-5; 10 positions match TRBD2. The CDR3 is 17 residues long. Germline V gene sequence: CDR1 SEHNR, CDR2 FQNEAQ (reference sequence). V shed 5 bases and J 5 bases; nucleotides not matched to a gene: 14. DNA for the CDR3: TGTGCCAGCAGCCCGATACAGGCTAGCGGGGGACGGGAGACCCAGTACTTC. Translated, it gives CASSPIQASGGRETQYF. Supplemented by reference TRBV7-9 and TRBJ2-5, the full variable domain reads DTGVSQNPRHKITKRGQNVTFRCDPISEHNRLYWYRQTLGQGPEFLTYFQNEAQLEKSRLLSDRFSAERPKGSFSTLEIQRTEQGDSAMYLCASSPIQASGGRETQYFGPGTRLLVL.

This clonotype appeared a few times. V gene TRBV27 combines with J gene TRBJ2-2, with a tentative D call TRBD2 (5 bases). The CDR3 extends over 16 amino acids. Germline values: CDR1 MNHEY, CDR2 SMNVEV (reference sequence). V was clipped by 4 bases and J by 3 bases, with 15 bases between them. CDR3 protein: CASSSPGPRDTGELFF. Written as DNA, the CDR3 is TGTGCCAGCAGTTCGCCGGGCCCGCGGGACACCGGGGAGCTGTTTTTT.

The chain employs TRBV13 and TRBJ2-3; D is unclear. V gave up 2 bases and J gave up 2 bases, with 14 bases separating them. The V gene's germline CDR1 is PRHDT and CDR2 FYEKMQ (reference sequence). CDR3 length equals 16 residues. The CDR3 here is CASSLWAAGVTDTQYF. In DNA, the CDR3 is TGTGCCAGCAGCTTATGGGCGGCTGGGGTCACAGATACGCAGTATTTT.

This clonotype has just a few counts. The V call is TRBV7-9, the J call TRBJ2-5; D not resolved. CDR3 length equals 14 residues. V was pared by 5 bases and J by 2 bases, with 12 bases between. Germline loops: CDR1 SEHNR, CDR2 FQNEAQ (reference sequence). The CDR3 bases are TGTGCCAGCAGCCCAACAGAATTTCAAGAGACCCAGTACTTC. This translates into CASSPTEFQETQYF.

The chain is built from TRBV7-2 and TRBJ1-3; no clear D gene. The CDR3 has 15 amino acids. CDR1 and CDR2 (germline): SGHTA, FQGNSA. With 0 bases removed from V and 3 bases from J, the gap between germline ends came to 9 bases. The CDR3 here is CASSLAASSGNTIYF. The CDR3, as DNA: TGTGCCAGCAGCTTAGCGGCGAGTAGTGGAAACACCATATATTTT. Filled out from reference TRBV7-2 and TRBJ1-3, the complete variable domain reads GAGVSQSPSNKVTEKGKDVELRCDPISGHTALYWYRQSLGQGLEFLIYFQGNSAPDKSGLPSDRFSAERTGGSVSTLTIQRTQQEDSAVYLCASSLAASSGNTIYFGEGSWLTVV.

This clonotype was picked up a small number of times. The rearrangement joins TRBV7-2 to TRBJ2-3, with D perhaps matching TRBD1 (5 bases). V was trimmed by 4 bases and J by 7 bases, leaving 12 bases between them. The CDR3 runs 13 residues. CDR1 and CDR2 (germline): SGHTA, FQGNSA. CDR3 sequence reads: CASSSSGLYTQYF. The CDR3 DNA reads as TGTGCCAGCAGCTCCTCAGGGTTGTATACGCAGTATTTT.